This T cell receptor (beta chain) appears in the sequencing data of a study of CD8 T cells in ankylosing spondylitis. General observations from the study: Typical of ankylosing spondylitis blood, it appeared, was a TCR beta motif of several highly homologous variants. The authors found the disease-linked clones to be CD8+ and relatively rare in peripheral blood. According to the report, clones linked to the disease were significantly enriched in matched synovial fluid samples taken from ankylosing spondylitis patients.

Unmatched junction bases numbered 8, after V lost 6 bases and J lost 2 bases. The length of the CDR3 is 16 residues. This clonotype was seen repeatedly, ten times or more. The antigen is not known. Molecular-barcoded quantitative 5'-RACE produced these TCR beta libraries. TCRdb fed the 5' RACE reads into MiXCR, producing one record per CDR3 protein. The data show some 87,000 distinct CDR3 sequences, approximately 9% seen once. This receptor was taken from a male donor with ankylosing spondylitis or in good health (not recorded which). Sequenced: blood, either unsorted or a sorted T cell fraction (not recorded which). V usage is TRBV12-3 or TRBV12-4 and J usage is TRBJ1-3, with 9 bases fitting TRBD1. The CDR3 region has the DNA TGTGCCAGCAGCCCTGGGGGACAGGGACCTGGAAACACCATATATTTT. Protein product: CASSPGGQGPGNTIYF.